This T cell receptor (beta chain) was profiled in a study of immune reconstitution after stem cell transplant in scleroderma (dated by TCRdb to the late 2010s). Library method: RT-PCR. This sample was sequenced with an Illumina MiSeq. Through fastp at Q25 and MiXCR, TCRdb rebuilt clones from the public reads, retaining in-frame beta chains. Each CDR3 protein appears once, grouped with its most common genes and DNA. This sample has roughly 3,700 distinct CDR3 sequences in its table, and 5.7% of those were observed once. The ten most abundant clones make up 15% of the sample. The CDR3 numbers 13 residues from cysteine through phenylalanine. Only the CDR3 portion is preserved as DNA: 39 bases, with reading frame beginning at the first base. At the junction V is shortened by 6 bases and J by 7 bases, with 15 bases in between. This clonotype was observed many times. Its recognized antigen is unknown. No clone much larger than this one lies a single base away; base qualities are absent.

The receptor's source is a female donor with systemic sclerosis. The sequence links TRBV12-3 or TRBV12-4 to TRBJ1-1; TRBD1 is perhaps the D gene, given 5 matching bases. Sample acquisition took place before or after autologous hematopoietic stem cell transplantation (not recorded which). The DNA sequence is given as TGTGCCAGCAGCGCCTTGGTTCAGGGTGAAGCTTTCTTT. Translated, it reads CASSALVQGEAFF.